This T cell receptor beta chain was retrieved from a study of blood T cell repertoires in COVID-19. Study summary: Collection of acute and convalescent COVID-19 samples took place in the United States, Italy and Spain. In each case, the material was cDNA or gDNA derived from T cells, B-cell-depleted T cells, or PBMCs.

Original analysis: Counts of nucleated cells, estimated from reference gene primer amplification, were obtained. Sequencing was performed with immunoSEQ multiplex PCR; in TCRdb, only in-frame clones are kept and a portion is missing. V and J calls and clone size come straight from that table; D and trimming were deduced from the DNA. Seen here are approximately 170,000 clones, around 86% observed once, and the top ten hold 7% to 7.5%. The CDR3 has 16 amino acids. J was trimmed by 1 base and V by 4 bases; bases with no gene match: 5. Germline CDR1 KGHDR, CDR2 SFDVKD. This TCR came from a woman older than 75 in a cohort sampled during active or convalescent COVID-19. Sequencing was performed on peripheral blood. This chain joins TRBV24-1 and TRBJ2-3; 9 nucleotides match TRBD1. The CDR3 loop is CATSDPGTGRTDTQYF. The CDR3 nucleotides are TGTGCCACCAGTGACCCCGGGACAGGGCGCACAGATACGCAGTATTTT.